Below are 32 T cell receptor beta chains sequenced from a single sample in a study of a mutant IDH1 vaccine in newly diagnosed glioma. As for time point: baseline, week 1 (first vaccination visit). Treatment indicated: pre-vaccination baseline after standard-of-care therapy. Using immunoSEQ multiplex PCR, the repertoire was profiled, and TCRdb retains in-frame clones only, with some absent. The table includes over 45,000 clones, approximately 91% detected once. This specimen was PBMCs, taken from a glioma patient treated with radiotherapy, temozolomide or both. All receptors derive from a man between 50 and 59 years old with glioma.

Written as DNA, the CDR3 is TGTGCCAGCTCACCGATACAGGGGGGGAACACTGAAGCTTTCTTT. Its protein product is CASSPIQGGNTEAFF. The chain employs TRBV18 and TRBJ1-1; TRBD1 matches 8 bases. The length of the CDR3 is 15 residues. The V gene end was trimmed by 3 bases and the J gene end by 1 base; junction bases not matched to a gene: 4. The V gene's germline CDR1 is KGHSH and CDR2 LQKENI.

The J gene is TRBJ2-7, the V gene TRBV6-5; 11 nucleotides match TRBD2. Germline assignment: CDR1 MNHEY and CDR2 SVGAGI. Unmatched junction bases numbered 6, after V lost 4 bases and J lost 7 bases. This CDR3 region has 14 residues. The CDR3 loop is CASSSIAGGGEQYF. CDR3 nucleotides: TGTGCCAGCAGTTCTATAGCGGGAGGGGGAGAGCAGTACTTC.

This chain connects TRBV30 to TRBJ2-4; D possibly corresponds to TRBD1 (5 bases). V lost 6 bases and J lost 2, with 14 bases in between. In germline, CDR1 is GTSNPN, CDR2 SVGIG (reference sequence). This CDR3 spans 14 amino acids. The chain's CDR3 is CACTPPGPKNIQYF. CDR3 DNA: TGTGCCTGTACACCGCCAGGGCCCAAAAACATTCAGTACTTC.

The V gene is TRBV9, the J gene TRBJ2-1, with a tentative D call TRBD2 (6 bases). Trimming pared 2 bases from V and 10 bases from J, leaving 13 bases between. The CDR3 has 13 amino acids. The germline V gene encodes CDR1 SGDLS and CDR2 YYNGEE. CDR3 in amino acids: CASSVPHGGEQFF. In DNA form, the CDR3 reads TGTGCCAGCAGCGTCCCTCACGGAGGGGAGCAGTTCTTC.

The chain recombines TRBV10-3 with TRBJ1-1; D unclear. Germline CDR1 reads ENHRY; CDR2 reads SYGVKD. V dropped 3 bases and J dropped 0 bases, with 8 bases sitting between them. The CDR3 sequence is 14 residues long. CDR3 nucleotides: TGTGCCATCAGTGACCCTCAGGTGAACACTGAAGCTTTCTTT. Protein sequence: CAISDPQVNTEAFF.

The gene calls are TRBV20-1 and TRBJ2-3, with D unresolved. The CDR3 totals 10 residues. Looked up from germline, CDR1 is DFQATT and CDR2 is SNEGSKA (reference sequence). With 6 bases removed from V and 2 bases from J, the gap between germline ends came to 3 bases. The CDR3 region is CSAYTDTQYF. CDR3 bases: TGCAGTGCGTACACAGATACGCAGTATTTT.

This chain links TRBV11-3 with TRBJ2-3; either TRBD1 or TRBD2 may supply D (6 bases each). Germline-derived CDR1 and CDR2 are SGHNT and YENEEA. Trimming pared 6 bases from V and 2 bases from J, leaving 12 bases between. This CDR3 has 14 residues. The CDR3 here is CASSFRGVTDTQYF. The CDR3 coding sequence is TGTGCCAGCAGTTTTAGGGGGGTCACAGATACGCAGTATTTT. Complete variable domain (other parts from reference TRBV11-3 and TRBJ2-3): EAGVVQSPRYKIIEKKQPVAFWCNPISGHNTLYWYLQNLGQGPELLIRYENEEAVDDSQLPKDRFSAERLKGVDSTLKIQPAELGDSAVYLCASSFRGVTDTQYFGPGTRLTVL.

This clone was recorded once. The chain is built from TRBV6-1 and TRBJ1-1; weak D call: TRBD1 (6 bases). The germline V and J ends were trimmed by 8 bases and 1 base, with 17 bases remaining between them. CDR1 MNHNS and CDR2 SASEGT come from the germline V gene. The CDR3 length is 15 residues. DNA of the CDR3: TGTGCCAGCGAGGATCAGGGGTGGGCGAACACTGAAGCTTTCTTT. This codes for CASEDQGWANTEAFF.

The J gene is TRBJ1-4, the V gene TRBV4-1; D is uncertain. Germline loops: CDR1 MGHRA, CDR2 YSYEKL. This CDR3 is built from 13 residues. Trimming took off 2 bases at V and 7 bases at J, with 8 bases between the two ends. Here the CDR3 DNA reads TGCGCCAGCAGCCAACTAGTAGGTGAAAAACTGTTTTTT. Translated: CASSQLVGEKLFF.

This clone was seen more than once but under ten times. CDR3 sequence reads: CASSHVGLSDSYGYTF. The CDR3 nucleotides read TGTGCCAGCAGCCATGTGGGACTCAGCGACAGCTATGGCTACACCTTC. V usage is TRBV4-2 and J usage is TRBJ1-2, with D possibly TRBD1 on 5 matching bases. V was cut by 3 bases and J by 4 bases, with 18 bases left in between. The CDR3 has 16 amino acids. Germline V gene data show CDR1 as LGHNA and CDR2 as YNFKEQ.

CDR3 coding DNA: TGTGCCAGCAGCTTCGCCGGGAACACTGAAGCTTTCTTT. This sequence encodes CASSFAGNTEAFF. This rearrangement joins TRBV5-6 to TRBJ1-1; no definite D call. Germline-derived CDR1 and CDR2 are SGHDT and YYEEEE. The ends were cut back, 2 bases at V and 1 base at J, with 6 bases in the middle. The CDR3 sequence is 13 residues long.

This clone was counted once. The genes are TRBV7-6 and TRBJ2-1; tentative D call: TRBD1 (5 bases). Germline V CDR1 and CDR2: SGHVS, FNYEAQ. The CDR3 loop spans 15 amino acids. V lost 1 base and J lost 6, with 13 bases in between. CDR3 coding DNA: TGTGCCAGCAGCTTAGTTTCTGGGGCCTCCAATGAGCAGTTCTTC. This encodes CASSLVSGASNEQFF.

This sequence joins TRBV6-5 and TRBJ1-1, with D possibly being TRBD1 (6 bases). The CDR3 has 15 residues. CDR1 is MNHEY, CDR2 SVGAGI, per germline. The V end lost 2 bases, the J end lost 1 base, and 11 bases lay between the germline ends. In DNA, the CDR3 is TGTGCCAGCAGTTACCCAGGACAGAAGAACACTGAAGCTTTCTTT. It translates to CASSYPGQKNTEAFF.

This rearrangement joins TRBV4-3 to TRBJ2-1; TRBD2 matches at 10 bases. This CDR3 comprises 16 residues. Germline loops: CDR1 LGHNA, CDR2 YSLEER. The junction had 5 bases not matched to a gene; V was cut back by 0 bases and J by 6 bases. The CDR3 nucleotides are TGCGCCAGCAGCCAAGAGGAGCGGGGGGGCCCCAATGAGCAGTTCTTC. The encoded protein is CASSQEERGGPNEQFF.

V is TRBV30 and J is TRBJ2-1, with 11 bases lining up with TRBD2. V dropped 1 base and J dropped 0; count of bases not matched to a gene: 2. In germline, CDR1 is GTSNPN, CDR2 SVGIG (reference sequence). The CDR3 has 16 residues. The CDR3 region is CAWSDTSGSSYNEQFF. The CDR3 bases are TGTGCCTGGAGTGATACTAGCGGGAGCTCCTACAATGAGCAGTTCTTC.

V gene TRBV9 combines with J gene TRBJ2-5; TRBD2 might be the D (6 bases). This CDR3 spans 15 amino acids. Germline V gives CDR1 SGDLS, CDR2 YYNGEE. The V end lost 3 bases, the J end lost 5 bases, and 17 bases lay between the germline ends. The CDR3 sequence is CASSGGDQAEETQYF. The CDR3 coding sequence is TGTGCCAGCAGCGGGGGGGACCAGGCGGAGGAGACCCAGTACTTC.

The V call is TRBV27, the J call TRBJ2-7, with TRBD1 matching over 7 bases. Looked up from germline, CDR1 is MNHEY and CDR2 is SMNVEV (reference sequence). CDR3 length: 16 amino acids. Trimming cost V 0 bases and J 2 bases; bases outside gene matches: 7. DNA of the CDR3: TGTGCCAGCAGTTTATCAGGGGACAGCCCCACCTACGAGCAGTACTTC. Amino acids: CASSLSGDSPTYEQYF.

The chain links TRBV13 to TRBJ2-7, with TRBD2 as a possible D gene (6 bases). Germline CDR1 and CDR2: PRHDT and FYEKMQ (reference sequence). V was clipped by 5 bases and J by 6 bases, with 17 bases between them. This CDR3 has 14 amino acids. The chain's CDR3 is CASSPAGEDTEQYF. CDR3 DNA: TGTGCCAGCAGCCCTGCCGGGGAGGACACCGAGCAGTACTTC.

This clone was seen once. The same CDR3 can be traced to other DNA sequences in this sample. This rearrangement joins TRBV18 to TRBJ2-5; 11 bases align to TRBD1. The CDR3 loop spans 15 amino acids. Trimming at V came to 3 bases and at J to 4 bases, leaving 4 bases not matched to a gene. Germline V lookup: CDR1 KGHSH, CDR2 LQKENI. Here the CDR3 reads CASSPGQGASETQYF. In nucleotides, the CDR3 is TGTGCCAGCTCACCCGGACAGGGGGCATCAGAGACCCAGTACTTC. Using reference TRBV18 and TRBJ2-5 for the parts outside the CDR3, the full variable domain is NAGVMQNPRHLVRRRGQEARLRCSPMKGHSHVYWYRQLPEEGLKFMVYLQKENIIDESGMPKERFSAEFPKEGPSILRIQQVVRGDSAAYFCASSPGQGASETQYFGPGTRLLVL.

This clone was observed once. The rearrangement joins TRBV30 to TRBJ2-7; the D is unclear. The CDR3 length is 10 residues. Trimming stripped 1 base from V and 8 bases from J, with 6 bases between. Germline V lookup: CDR1 GTSNPN, CDR2 SVGIG (reference sequence). Here the CDR3 reads CAWSAGQQYF. In nucleotides, the CDR3 is TGTGCCTGGAGTGCTGGCCAGCAGTACTTC.

This clone was counted once. The J gene is TRBJ2-5, the V gene TRBV5-4; the D is unclear. Germline CDR1 reads SGHNT; CDR2 reads YYREEE (reference sequence). This CDR3 has 14 residues. V gave up 3 bases and J gave up 0 bases, with 9 bases separating them. The CDR3 sequence: CASSYELNQETQYF. CDR3 in DNA: TGTGCCAGCAGCTATGAACTAAACCAAGAGACCCAGTACTTC. The variable domain in full, completed from reference TRBV5-4 and TRBJ2-5, reads ETGVTQSPTHLIKTRGQQVTLRCSSQSGHNTVSWYQQALGQGPQFIFQYYREEENGRGNFPPRFSGLQFPNYSSELNVNALELDDSALYLCASSYELNQETQYFGPGTRLLVL.

The CDR3 DNA reads TGTGCCTGGAGCAGGGGGAGCAATCAGCCCCAGCATTTT. It encodes CAWSRGSNQPQHF. The chain links TRBV30 to TRBJ1-5; 7 bases match TRBD1. This CDR3 region has 13 residues. V dropped 3 bases and J dropped 1; count of bases not matched to a gene: 0. The germline V gene encodes CDR1 GTSNPN and CDR2 SVGIG (reference sequence).

This chain connects TRBV27 to TRBJ1-5, with 8 positions matching TRBD1. Germline CDR1 and CDR2: MNHEY and SMNVEV (reference sequence). The CDR3 covers 15 residues. V was pared by 5 bases and J by 2 bases, with 5 bases of the junction left unmatched. CDR3 protein: CASSTQGQGNQPQHF. CDR3 sequence (DNA): TGTGCCAGCAGTACGCAGGGACAGGGCAATCAGCCCCAGCATTTT.

The gene calls are TRBV25-1 and TRBJ2-3, with 10 bases aligning to TRBD1. This CDR3 contains 14 residues. After removal of 4 bases from V and 4 bases from J, the junction contained 2 bases not matched to a gene. The germline V gene encodes CDR1 MGHDK and CDR2 SYGVNS. As DNA, the CDR3 is TGTGCCAGCAGTGGGGACAGGGGAGCAGATACGCAGTATTTT. The encoded protein is CASSGDRGADTQYF.

The J gene is TRBJ1-2, the V gene TRBV11-2; D may be TRBD1 (5 bases). The CDR3 is 15 amino acids. Deletions cut 2 bases from V and 1 base from J, with 11 bases between. Germline V gene data show CDR1 as SGHAT and CDR2 as FQNNGV. CDR3: CASSLSPGINYGYTF. CDR3 nucleotide sequence: TGTGCCAGCAGCTTAAGTCCAGGGATTAACTATGGCTACACCTTC.

This chain joins TRBV7-2 and TRBJ2-3, with no clear D. CDR3 length: 16 residues. Trimming pared 5 bases from V and 5 bases from J, leaving 20 bases between. From germline, CDR1 is SGHTA and CDR2 FQGNSA. CDR3 region: CASSPEVGIAVDTQYF. As DNA, the CDR3 is TGTGCCAGCAGCCCCGAGGTTGGGATTGCTGTAGATACGCAGTATTTT.

This chain links TRBV28 with TRBJ1-5; unclear D gene. CDR1 MDHEN and CDR2 SYDVKM come from the germline V gene. The V gene lost 4 bases and the J gene lost 1 base, with 11 bases spanning the gap. This CDR3 has 15 amino acids. The CDR3 here is CASSSPSGSNQPQHF. The CDR3 coding sequence is TGTGCCAGCAGTTCCCCATCGGGAAGCAATCAGCCCCAGCATTTT.

The V gene is TRBV6-5, the J gene TRBJ2-7, with a tentative D call TRBD1 (6 bases). Deletions cut 0 bases from V and 0 bases from J, with 9 bases between. The CDR3 is 15 residues long. Germline CDR1 reads MNHEY; CDR2 reads SVGAGI. CDR3 in DNA: TGTGCCAGCAGTTACTCGGACAGCAGCTCCTACGAGCAGTACTTC. Its translation: CASSYSDSSSYEQYF.

V is TRBV5-1 and J is TRBJ2-3; D is unresolved. V lost 6 bases to trimming and J lost 4 bases, with 9 bases between them. Germline V lookup: CDR1 SGHRS, CDR2 YFSETQ. CDR3 size: 12 residues. CDR3 DNA: TGCGCCAGCACGGTGTCCGCAGATACGCAGTATTTT. Translated: CASTVSADTQYF.

V and J are TRBV4-3 and TRBJ2-7, with TRBD1 identical over 9 bases. V lost 1 base and J lost 2; bases outside the gene matches: 9. The germline CDR1 and CDR2 sequences are LGHNA and YSLEER. This CDR3 spans 17 amino acids. CDR3 nucleotides: TGCGCCAGCAGCCAAGGACGCCGGGACAGGGTTCCCTACGAGCAGTACTTC. Its translation: CASSQGRRDRVPYEQYF.

This clone was observed a single time. The chain recombines TRBV5-6 with TRBJ1-5, with a tentative D call TRBD1 (5 bases). The ends were cut back, 0 bases at V and 4 bases at J, with 11 bases in the middle. CDR3 length: 15 residues. CDR1 is SGHDT and CDR2 is YYEEEE in the germline V gene. The CDR3, as DNA: TGTGCCAGCAGCTTGGGGGGACGGAGTAATCAGCCCCAGCATTTT. It is translated as CASSLGGRSNQPQHF.

The CDR3 coding sequence is TGTGCCTGGGCCCGGAGCACTGAAGCTTTCTTT. This encodes CAWARSTEAFF. The chain has TRBV30 and TRBJ1-1, with no clear D. This CDR3 is 11 amino acids long. The germline gives CDR1 GTSNPN, CDR2 SVGIG (reference sequence). The V gene lost 5 bases and the J gene lost 4 bases, with 8 bases spanning the gap.